In this sample, the clone carrying this TCR beta chain turned up a few times. This sample was included in a study of T-cell reconstitution after alpha-beta-depleted transplantation in children. The germline gives CDR1 SGHTA, CDR2 FQGTGA. V shed 5 bases and J shed 6 bases, with 24 bases lying between them. The CDR3 extends over 17 amino acids. Unique molecular identifiers were used in preparing the TCRbeta library. TCRdb re-derived calls from the PCR reads in MiXCR, one entry per CDR3 protein. The table shows around 96,000 distinct CDR3 sequences, with over 9% occurring only once. Source: PBMCs from the stem cell graft donor, taken from the stem cell graft. The receptor comes from a human donor who donated a stem cell graft to a child with inherited bone marrow failure. The chain is built from TRBV7-3 and TRBJ2-3; weak D call: TRBD1 (6 bases). Here the CDR3 DNA reads TGTGCCAGCAGCCCCGGTCGGACAGCCCCCCGTTGGGATACGCAGTATTTT. Translation: CASSPGRTAPRWDTQYF.